A selection of T cell receptor beta chains follows, all from one sample in a study of blood T cells in healthy people across ages. TCRdb re-derived calls from the 5' RACE reads in MiXCR, one entry per CDR3 protein. The sample includes hundreds of thousands of distinct CDR3 sequences, 49% of them seen just once. Sequenced sample: blood. The receptors stem from a woman in her sixties in good health. The CDR3 runs from the conserved cysteine through the conserved F or W. The order of the fields is V gene, J gene, D gene, clone size, CDR3 DNA, CDR3 protein. D genes are given only for firm matches. Part of the rows lack a size; the others show once, few, many or a class for expanded clones.

>TRBV20-1|TRBJ2-7|NA|few
TGCAGTGCTAAACTGGGCGTGGACAGGCCCAGCGGGAGAAGACACGAGCAGTACTTC
CSAKLGVDRPSGRRHEQYF
>TRBV24-1|TRBJ2-5|TRBD1|NA
TGTGCCACCAGTGACCCCGGGACAGAAGAGACCCAGTACTTC
CATSDPGTEETQYF
>TRBV5-6|TRBJ2-7|NA|few
TGTGCCAGCAGCGACGAGTGGGGTAGGAATCTCTACGAGCAGTACTTC
CASSDEWGRNLYEQYF
>TRBV28|TRBJ2-1|TRBD2|NA
TGTGCCAGCAGTTTGGTTGCGGCTAGCGGGAGGAACAATGAGCAGTTCTTC
CASSLVAASGRNNEQFF
>TRBV7-2|TRBJ1-1|NA|NA
TGTGCCAGCAGCCCCCGGGGGGGCCGCGACACTGAAGCTTTCTTT
CASSPRGGRDTEAFF
>TRBV14|TRBJ1-1|NA|NA
TGTGCCAGCAGCCGGAAAAGGGGAATTTGGGGGAACACTGAAGCTTTCTTT
CASSRKRGIWGNTEAFF
>TRBV7-9|TRBJ2-7|NA|few
TGTGCCAGCAGCTTAGGTCTTCAGGGGCTTCCGTACGAGCAGTACTTC
CASSLGLQGLPYEQYF
>TRBV6-5|TRBJ1-2|TRBD1|NA
TGTGCCAGCAGAATCAGGACAGGGATATATGGCTACACCTTC
CASRIRTGIYGYTF
>TRBV7-6|TRBJ2-7|NA|NA
TGTGCCAGCAGCTTAGCGTACGGGCGGGGGACATCCTACGAGCAGTACTTC
CASSLAYGRGTSYEQYF
>TRBV4-3|TRBJ2-7|NA|NA
TGCGCCAGCAGCCAAGAAGGAGGGTTGGGGGAGCAGTACTTC
CASSQEGGLGEQYF
>TRBV7-2|TRBJ2-5|TRBD2|NA
TGTGCCAGCAGCCTACCGATTGGGACTAGCGGGAGGCGGTACCAAGAGGCCCAGTACTTC
CASSLPIGTSGRRYQEAQYF
>TRBV29-1|TRBJ2-5|TRBD2|NA
TGCAGCGTTGAACGGGAGCGGGAGGGCCTCCTATACAATGAGCAGTACTTC
CSVEREREGLLYNEQYF
>TRBV5-1|TRBJ2-7|TRBD2|few
TGCGCCAGCAGCGCCGGGACTAGTCGGCACGAGCAGTACTTC
CASSAGTSRHEQYF
>TRBV3-1|TRBJ1-2|NA|NA
TGTGCCAGCAGCCAAGATCCTCGGCAGCATGGCTACACCTTC
CASSQDPRQHGYTF
>TRBV5-1|TRBJ2-1|NA|few
TGCGCCAGCAGCTTGGACCAGAGTGAAGTAGATGAGCAGTTCTTC
CASSLDQSEVDEQFF
>TRBV20-1|TRBJ2-1|NA|NA
TGCGGTGCTAGAGATCCAAAGGCGGGCAATGAGCAGTTCTTC
CGARDPKAGNEQFF
>TRBV7-2|TRBJ1-6|NA|few
TGTGCCAGCAGCCCCCGTTCGAATTCACCCCTCCACTTT
CASSPRSNSPLHF
>TRBV18|TRBJ2-7|TRBD1|NA
TGTGCCAGCTCACCACTGGGGCAGGGGGCAACGGAGCAGTACTTC
CASSPLGQGATEQYF
>TRBV5-1|TRBJ2-1|NA|NA
TGCGCCAGCAGCTTGGGGCAGGGCATTATTGATGAGCAGTTCTTC
CASSLGQGIIDEQFF
>TRBV20-1|TRBJ1-2|NA|NA
TGCAGTGCTAGAGATTGGAGTGGGGCTGGAGGCTATGGCTACACCTTC
CSARDWSGAGGYGYTF
>TRBV6-6|TRBJ2-4|NA|NA
TGTGCCAGCAGTTACACATACATCAAAAACATTCAGTACTTC
CASSYTYIKNIQYF
>TRBV10-3|TRBJ2-5|NA|many
TGTGCCATCAGTGAGGGACAGAGCCAAGAGACCCAGTACTTC
CAISEGQSQETQYF
>TRBV7-2|TRBJ2-3|NA|many
TGTGCCAGCAGCTTAGGCCTAGATACGCAGTATTTT
CASSLGLDTQYF
>TRBV15|TRBJ2-7|TRBD1|NA
TGTGCCACCAGCAGAGATTGCGACAGGGTCTACGAGCAGTACTTC
CATSRDCDRVYEQYF
>TRBV6-5|TRBJ1-1|NA|many
TGTGCCAGCAGTTACTACGGCACTGAAGCTTTCTTT
CASSYYGTEAFF
>TRBV12-3/TRBV12-4|TRBJ2-7|TRBD2|NA
TGTGCCAGCAGTTTGGGTAGCGGGAGGGGGCGGGAGCAGTACTTC
CASSLGSGRGREQYF
>TRBV20-1|TRBJ2-7|NA|NA
TGCAGTGCTCCCCGGGACGCCCGTACCTACGAGCAGTACTTC
CSAPRDARTYEQYF
>TRBV18|TRBJ1-5|TRBD1|NA
TGTGCCAGCTCAAGGGACAGCTCTAGGAATCAGCCCCAGCATTTT
CASSRDSSRNQPQHF
>TRBV9|TRBJ2-6|NA|NA
TGTGCCAGCAGCCCCAGGGACTCTGGGGCCAACGTCCTGACTTTC
CASSPRDSGANVLTF
>TRBV7-2|TRBJ1-1|NA|NA
TGTGCCAGTAGCTTACCGCGTAGTGGTAGGGTGAACACTGAAGCTTTCTTT
CASSLPRSGRVNTEAFF
>TRBV12-3/TRBV12-4|TRBJ2-5|NA|many
TGTGCCAGCAGTTTAGGTCTGGACCGGGAGACCCAGTACTTC
CASSLGLDRETQYF
>TRBV20-1|TRBJ2-7|TRBD2|NA
TGCAGTGCCCCCGGCCGGGGACTAGCGGGAGAGGAGTACTTC
CSAPGRGLAGEEYF
>TRBV7-3|TRBJ2-7|NA|NA
TGTGCCAGCAGCACGGCGGGTGACTCCTACAATGAGCAGTACTTC
CASSTAGDSYNEQYF
>TRBV10-3|TRBJ2-1|NA|few
TGTGCCATCAAAGGTAGCGATGCGGGTGAGCAGTTCTTC
CAIKGSDAGEQFF
>TRBV7-2|TRBJ2-7|NA|NA
TGTGCCAGCAGCAAGCCAGGGGGGCTTCGATACGAGCAGTACTTC
CASSKPGGLRYEQYF
>TRBV7-2|TRBJ2-7|TRBD1|few
TGTGCCAGCAGCCGCGGACAGGGGTCGTCCTACGAGCAGTACTTC
CASSRGQGSSYEQYF
>TRBV7-9|TRBJ2-5|TRBD1|few
TGTGCCAGCATCCGGGACAGCGTTTCAGAGACCCAGTACTTC
CASIRDSVSETQYF
>TRBV28|TRBJ2-3|NA|few
TGTGCCAGCAGTCACGAATCGGCAGATACGCAGTATTTT
CASSHESADTQYF
>TRBV7-9|TRBJ2-5|TRBD2|NA
TGTGCCAGCAGCTTAGTTCGGTGGCTAGCGGGACCTCGGGAGACCCAGTACTTC
CASSLVRWLAGPRETQYF
>TRBV28|TRBJ2-7|TRBD1|once
TGTGCCAGCAGTCCAACACAGGGGTCCCTCTACGAGCAGTACTTC
CASSPTQGSLYEQYF
>TRBV9|TRBJ2-4|NA|NA
TGTGCCAGCAGCCCCGATGGCGTGCGGTCTGGACTAGCCAAAAACATTCAGTACTTC
CASSPDGVRSGLAKNIQYF
>TRBV4-2|TRBJ2-1|TRBD1|once
TGTGCCAGCAGCCCCACAGGGACAGGGGGAAACAATGAGCAGTTCTTC
CASSPTGTGGNNEQFF
>TRBV4-2|TRBJ2-3|NA|few
TGTGCCAGCAGCCAGACAGTTACTAGCACAGATACGCAGTATTTT
CASSQTVTSTDTQYF
>TRBV20-1|TRBJ1-5|NA|few
TGCAGTGCTAGAGATCCCCGAGGGGGTGGAAATCAGCCCCAGCATTTT
CSARDPRGGGNQPQHF
>TRBV5-1|TRBJ2-5|TRBD2|NA
TGCGCCAGCAGCCCAAGCGGGAGAGGAGCTGAGACCCAGTACTTC
CASSPSGRGAETQYF
>TRBV7-3|TRBJ2-1|NA|NA
TGTGCCAGCAGCTTTTCGGCTCCGGGCAATGAGCAGTTCTTC
CASSFSAPGNEQFF
>TRBV29-1|TRBJ2-3|TRBD2|few
TGCAGCGTTGAACGGACTAGCGGGGCAACAGATACGCAGTATTTT
CSVERTSGATDTQYF
>TRBV6-5|TRBJ2-5|TRBD2|NA
TGTGCCAGCAGCCCACCGCCCGGGGGGAAGACCCAGTACTTC
CASSPPPGGKTQYF
>TRBV5-1|TRBJ2-1|NA|NA
TGCGCCAGCAGCTGGGGATTTAACAATGAGCAGTTCTTC
CASSWGFNNEQFF
>TRBV20-1|TRBJ2-6|NA|NA
TGCAGTGCCCGGGAACAGGGCCCCCGGTTGACCGACGTCCTGACTTTC
CSAREQGPRLTDVLTF
>TRBV20-1|TRBJ2-1|NA|NA
TGCAGTGCTAGACCCTGGCCAGCCAGAGGGACCAATGAGCAGTTCTTC
CSARPWPARGTNEQFF
>TRBV29-1|TRBJ2-7|TRBD2|NA
TGCAGCGTTGAAGAGGGGGCTAGCGGGAGGGCCTACAATGAGCAGTACTTC
CSVEEGASGRAYNEQYF
>TRBV29-1|TRBJ2-5|NA|few
TGCAGCCTCTCAGGGCCGGGCCAAGAGACCCAGTACTTC
CSLSGPGQETQYF
>TRBV10-3|TRBJ2-3|TRBD1|NA
TGTGCCATCAACCACGGACAGGAGGCAGATACGCAGTATTTT
CAINHGQEADTQYF
>TRBV20-1|TRBJ2-1|TRBD2|NA
TGCAGTGTGGGGCTCAGCGGGACCTACAATGAGCAGTTCTTC
CSVGLSGTYNEQFF